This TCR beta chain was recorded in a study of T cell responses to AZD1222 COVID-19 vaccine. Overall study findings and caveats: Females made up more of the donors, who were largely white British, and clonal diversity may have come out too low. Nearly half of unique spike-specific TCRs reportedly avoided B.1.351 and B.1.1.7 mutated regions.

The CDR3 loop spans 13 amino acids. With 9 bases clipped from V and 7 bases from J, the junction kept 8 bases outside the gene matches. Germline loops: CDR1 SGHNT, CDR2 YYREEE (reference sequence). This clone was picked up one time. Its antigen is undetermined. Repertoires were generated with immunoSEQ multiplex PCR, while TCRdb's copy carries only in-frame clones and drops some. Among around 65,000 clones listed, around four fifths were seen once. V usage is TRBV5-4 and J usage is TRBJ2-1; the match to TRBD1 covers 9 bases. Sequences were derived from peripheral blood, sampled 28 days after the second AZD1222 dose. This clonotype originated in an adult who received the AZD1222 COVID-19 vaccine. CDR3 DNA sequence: TGTGCCACCATGGGACAGGGAAAAAATGAGCAGTTCTTC. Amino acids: CATMGQGKNEQFF.